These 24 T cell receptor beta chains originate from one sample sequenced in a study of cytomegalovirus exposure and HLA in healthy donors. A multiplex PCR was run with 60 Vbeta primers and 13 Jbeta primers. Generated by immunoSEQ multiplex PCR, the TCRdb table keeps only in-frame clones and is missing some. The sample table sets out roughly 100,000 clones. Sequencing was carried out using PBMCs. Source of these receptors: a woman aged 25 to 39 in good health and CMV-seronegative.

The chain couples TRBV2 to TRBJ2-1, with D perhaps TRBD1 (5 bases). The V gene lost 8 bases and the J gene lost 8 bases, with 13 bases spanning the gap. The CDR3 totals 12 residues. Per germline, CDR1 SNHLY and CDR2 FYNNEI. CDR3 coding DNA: TGTGCCAGCTCAACGGACATTGATGAGCAGTTCTTC. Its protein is CASSTDIDEQFF.

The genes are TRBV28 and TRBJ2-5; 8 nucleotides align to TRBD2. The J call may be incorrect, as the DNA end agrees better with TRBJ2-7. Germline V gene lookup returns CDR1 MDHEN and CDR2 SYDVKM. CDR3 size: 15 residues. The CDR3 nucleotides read TGTGCCAGCAGTTTTGTAGCGGGGACCTCCTACGAGCAGTACTTC. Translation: CASSFVAGTSYEQYF.

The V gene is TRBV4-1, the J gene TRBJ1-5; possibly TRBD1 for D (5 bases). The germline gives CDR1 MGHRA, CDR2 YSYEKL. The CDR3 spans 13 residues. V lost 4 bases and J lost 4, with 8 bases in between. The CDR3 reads CASSLGPNQPQHF. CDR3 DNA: TGCGCCAGCAGCCTGGGGCCTAATCAGCCCCAGCATTTT.

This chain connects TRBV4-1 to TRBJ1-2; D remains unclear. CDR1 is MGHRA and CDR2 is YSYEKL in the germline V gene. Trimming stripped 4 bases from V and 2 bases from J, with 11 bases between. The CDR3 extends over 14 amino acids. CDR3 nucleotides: TGCGCCAGCAGCCCTCCGGGAATCAACTATGGCTACACCTTC. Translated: CASSPPGINYGYTF.

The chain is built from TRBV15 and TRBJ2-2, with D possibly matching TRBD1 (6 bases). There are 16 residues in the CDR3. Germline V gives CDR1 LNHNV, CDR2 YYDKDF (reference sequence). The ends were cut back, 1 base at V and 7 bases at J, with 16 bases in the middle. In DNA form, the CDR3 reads TGTGCCACCAGCAGAGGTTCCCCAGGGGAAAGCGGGGAGCTGTTTTTT. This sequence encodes CATSRGSPGESGELFF.

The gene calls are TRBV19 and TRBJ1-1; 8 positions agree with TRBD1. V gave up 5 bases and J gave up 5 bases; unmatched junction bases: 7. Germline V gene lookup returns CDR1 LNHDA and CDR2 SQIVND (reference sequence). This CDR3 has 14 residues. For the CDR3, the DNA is TGTGCCAGTAGTTTAGGACAGGGAAGAACTGAAGCTTTCTTT. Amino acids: CASSLGQGRTEAFF.

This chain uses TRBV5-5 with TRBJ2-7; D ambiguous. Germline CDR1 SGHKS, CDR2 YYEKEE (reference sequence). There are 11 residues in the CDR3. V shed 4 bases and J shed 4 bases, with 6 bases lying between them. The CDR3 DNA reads TGTGCCAGCAGCCCCGGGTACGAGCAGTACTTC. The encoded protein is CASSPGYEQYF.

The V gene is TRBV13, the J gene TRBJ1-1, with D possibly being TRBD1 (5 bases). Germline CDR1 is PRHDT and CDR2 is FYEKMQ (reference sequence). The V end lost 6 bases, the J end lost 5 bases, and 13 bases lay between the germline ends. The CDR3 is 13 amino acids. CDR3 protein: CASRWRGGTEAFF. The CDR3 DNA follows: TGTGCCAGCAGGTGGAGGGGAGGAACTGAAGCTTTCTTT.

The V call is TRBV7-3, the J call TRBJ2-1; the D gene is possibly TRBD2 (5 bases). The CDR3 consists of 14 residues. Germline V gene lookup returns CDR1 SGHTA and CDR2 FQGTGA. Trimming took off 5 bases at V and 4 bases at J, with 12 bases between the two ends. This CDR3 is CASSPEGGYNEQFF. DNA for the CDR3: TGTGCCAGCAGCCCAGAGGGCGGATACAATGAGCAGTTCTTC. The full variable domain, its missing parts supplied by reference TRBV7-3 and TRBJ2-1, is GAGVSQTPSNKVTEKGKYVELRCDPISGHTALYWYRQSLGQGPEFLIYFQGTGAADDSGLPNDRFFAVRPEGSVSTLKIQRTERGDSAVYLCASSPEGGYNEQFFGPGTRLTVL.

The CDR3 sequence: CASSRTDRDFTGELFF. The DNA for the CDR3 is TGCGCCAGCAGTCGAACGGACAGGGATTTCACCGGGGAGCTGTTTTTT. The chain joins TRBV4-1 to TRBJ2-2; 8 positions agree with TRBD1. V lost 6 bases and J lost 4; bases outside the gene matches: 10. The CDR3 extends over 16 amino acids. From germline, CDR1 is MGHRA and CDR2 YSYEKL.

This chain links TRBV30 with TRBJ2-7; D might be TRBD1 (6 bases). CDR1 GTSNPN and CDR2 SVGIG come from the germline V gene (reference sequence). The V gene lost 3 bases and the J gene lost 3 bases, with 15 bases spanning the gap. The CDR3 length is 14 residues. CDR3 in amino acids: CAWSLKDSRYEQYF. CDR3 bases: TGTGCCTGGAGCCTGAAGGACAGTCGCTACGAGCAGTACTTC.

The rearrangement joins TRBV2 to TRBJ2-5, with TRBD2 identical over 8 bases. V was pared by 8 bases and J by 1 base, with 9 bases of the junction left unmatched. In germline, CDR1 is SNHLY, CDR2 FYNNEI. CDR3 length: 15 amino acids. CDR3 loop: CASVVAGHLQETQYF. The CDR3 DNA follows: TGTGCCAGCGTGGTAGCGGGACACCTCCAAGAGACCCAGTACTTC. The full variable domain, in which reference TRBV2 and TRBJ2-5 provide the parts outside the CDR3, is EPEVTQTPSHQVTQMGQEVILRCVPISNHLYFYWYRQILGQKVEFLVSFYNNEISEKSEIFDDQFSVERPDGSNFTLKIRSTKLEDSAMYFCASVVAGHLQETQYFGPGTRLLVL.

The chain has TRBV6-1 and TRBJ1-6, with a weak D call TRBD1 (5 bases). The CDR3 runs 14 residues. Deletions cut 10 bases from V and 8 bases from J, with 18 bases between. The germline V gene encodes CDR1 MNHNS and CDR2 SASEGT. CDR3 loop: CATIKQGQDSPLHF. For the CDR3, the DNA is TGTGCCACTATAAAGCAGGGTCAGGATTCACCCCTCCACTTT.

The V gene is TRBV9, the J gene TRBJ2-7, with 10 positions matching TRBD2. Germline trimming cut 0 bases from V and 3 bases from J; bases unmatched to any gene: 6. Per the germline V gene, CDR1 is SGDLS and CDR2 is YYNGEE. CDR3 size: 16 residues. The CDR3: CASSVDASGGFYEQYF. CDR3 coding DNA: TGTGCCAGCAGCGTAGATGCTAGCGGGGGCTTCTACGAGCAGTACTTC.

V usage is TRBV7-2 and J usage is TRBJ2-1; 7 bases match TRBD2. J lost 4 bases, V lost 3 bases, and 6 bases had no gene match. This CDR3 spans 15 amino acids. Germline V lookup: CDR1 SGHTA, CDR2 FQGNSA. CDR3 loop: CASSLRRGTYNEQFF. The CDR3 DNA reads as TGTGCCAGCAGCTTGCGGCGGGGGACTTACAATGAGCAGTTCTTC.

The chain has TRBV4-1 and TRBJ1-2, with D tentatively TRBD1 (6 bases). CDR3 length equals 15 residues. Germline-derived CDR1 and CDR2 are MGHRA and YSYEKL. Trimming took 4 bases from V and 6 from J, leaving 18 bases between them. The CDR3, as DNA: TGCGCCAGCAGCCCTACCCCTGGACAGATGGATGGCTACACCTTC. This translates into CASSPTPGQMDGYTF.

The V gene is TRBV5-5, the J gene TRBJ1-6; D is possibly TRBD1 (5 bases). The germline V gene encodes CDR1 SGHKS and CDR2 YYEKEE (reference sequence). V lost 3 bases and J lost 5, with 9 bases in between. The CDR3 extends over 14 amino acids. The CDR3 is CASSWGGDNSPLHF. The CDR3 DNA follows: TGTGCCAGCAGCTGGGGAGGGGATAATTCACCCCTCCACTTT.

The CDR3 region has the DNA TGTGCCAGCAGTTTATCGAGGAGAGCGGGGGGCGAGCAGTTCTTC. Amino acid sequence: CASSLSRRAGGEQFF. V and J are TRBV27 and TRBJ2-1, with TRBD2 identical over 9 bases. V gave up 0 bases and J gave up 10 bases; unmatched junction bases: 7. The CDR3 consists of 15 residues. Looked up from germline, CDR1 is MNHEY and CDR2 is SMNVEV (reference sequence).

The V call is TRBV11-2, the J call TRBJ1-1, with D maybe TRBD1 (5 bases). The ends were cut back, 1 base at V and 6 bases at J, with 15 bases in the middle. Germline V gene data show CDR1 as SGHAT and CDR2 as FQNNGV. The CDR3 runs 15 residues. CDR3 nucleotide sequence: TGTGCCAGCAGCTTAGTACCGGGGGATCTGGCTGAAGCTTTCTTT. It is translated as CASSLVPGDLAEAFF.

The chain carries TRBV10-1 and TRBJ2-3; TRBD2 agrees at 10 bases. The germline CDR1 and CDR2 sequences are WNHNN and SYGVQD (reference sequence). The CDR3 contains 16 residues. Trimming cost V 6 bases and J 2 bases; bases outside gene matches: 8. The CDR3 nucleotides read TGCGCCAGCAGCGAAGTAGGACTAGCGGACACAGATACGCAGTATTTT. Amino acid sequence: CASSEVGLADTDTQYF.

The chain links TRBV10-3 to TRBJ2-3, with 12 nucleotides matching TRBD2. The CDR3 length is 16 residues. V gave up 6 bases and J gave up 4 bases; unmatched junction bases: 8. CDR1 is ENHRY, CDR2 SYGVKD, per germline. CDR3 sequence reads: CAISLRLAGEADTQYF. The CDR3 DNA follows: TGTGCCATCAGCCTAAGACTAGCGGGGGAGGCAGATACGCAGTATTTT.

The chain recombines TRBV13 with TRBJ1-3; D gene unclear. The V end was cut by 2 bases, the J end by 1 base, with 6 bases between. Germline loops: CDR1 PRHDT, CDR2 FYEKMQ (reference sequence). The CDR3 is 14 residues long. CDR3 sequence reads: CASSLWSSGNTIYF. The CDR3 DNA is TGTGCCAGCAGCTTATGGAGTTCTGGAAACACCATATATTTT.

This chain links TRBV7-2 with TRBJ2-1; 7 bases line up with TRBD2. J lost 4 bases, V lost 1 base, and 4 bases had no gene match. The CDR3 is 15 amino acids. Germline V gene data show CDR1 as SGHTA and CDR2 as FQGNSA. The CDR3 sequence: CASSLEVGGYNEQFF. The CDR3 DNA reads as TGTGCCAGCAGCTTAGAAGTGGGGGGGTACAATGAGCAGTTCTTC.

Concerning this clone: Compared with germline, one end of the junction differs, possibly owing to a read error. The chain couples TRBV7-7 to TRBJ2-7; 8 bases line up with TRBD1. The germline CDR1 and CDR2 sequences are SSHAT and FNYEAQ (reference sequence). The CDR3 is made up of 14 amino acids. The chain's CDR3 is CASSPGQAPHEQYF. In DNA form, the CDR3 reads TGTGCTAGCAGCCCGGGACAGGCTCCCCACGAGCAGTACTTC.